This is a list of T cell receptor beta chains from one sample in a study of shared clonotypes between healthy human individuals. Repertoires were generated with immunoSEQ multiplex PCR, while TCRdb's copy carries only in-frame clones and drops some. The table has about 2.1 million clones, 85% to 95% seen once. The specimen sequenced was naive CD8+ T cells from PBMCs. The receptors come from a man in his late teens or twenties in good health. Some clones in this sample may be carry-over from other donors' samples. Each CDR3 is given with its conserved first and last residue. Each record gives: D gene, V gene, J gene, clone size, CDR3 length, CDR3 protein, CDR3 DNA. The D gene is left open where the match is weak. For some rows the clone size is stated as once, few or many, or as a class when expanded; others skip it.

-	TRBV28	TRBJ2-4	-	16	CASSFQVEVAKNIQYF	TGTGCCAGCAGTTTTCAGGTTGAGGTAGCCAAAAACATTCAGTACTTC
TRBD1	TRBV4-3	TRBJ2-1	-	15	CASSPGTGVYNEQFF	TGCGCCAGCAGCCCCGGGACAGGGGTCTACAATGAGCAGTTCTTC
TRBD1	TRBV5-8	TRBJ1-1	-	15	CASSVLGQGNTEAFF	TGTGCCAGCAGCGTCCTGGGACAGGGGAACACTGAAGCTTTCTTT
-	TRBV27	TRBJ1-1	once	14	CASSLRVPYAEAFF	TGTGCCAGCAGTCTCAGGGTTCCGTACGCTGAAGCTTTCTTT
-	TRBV29-1	TRBJ1-2	few	16	CSVPLSSGMVNYGYTF	TGCAGCGTGCCCCTTTCTTCAGGGATGGTTAACTATGGCTACACCTTC
-	TRBV4-1	TRBJ1-3	once	15	CASSQDRGTGNTIYF	TGCGCCAGCAGCCAAGACAGGGGAACTGGAAACACCATATATTTT
-	TRBV27	TRBJ2-7	once	15	CASSFIADPSYEQYF	TGTGCCAGCAGTTTTATAGCGGATCCCTCCTACGAGCAGTACTTC
-	TRBV19	TRBJ1-1	-	13	CASRTGKNTEAFF	TGTGCCAGCAGAACAGGGAAGAACACTGAAGCTTTCTTT
TRBD2	TRBV4-3	TRBJ2-7	-	17	CASSQNRLAGGTYEQYF	TGCGCCAGCAGCCAGAACCGACTAGCGGGAGGGACTTACGAGCAGTACTTC
-	TRBV27	TRBJ1-2	-	13	CASSLGPLGSYTF	TGTGCCAGCAGTTTGGGCCCATTAGGTAGCTACACCTTC
-	TRBV2	TRBJ1-2	-	14	CASRAGQTNYGYTF	TGTGCCAGCAGGGCTGGACAGACTAACTATGGCTACACCTTC
-	TRBV9	TRBJ2-2	-	14	CASTFRGDAGELFF	TGTGCCAGCACCTTCAGGGGGGATGCCGGGGAGCTGTTTTTT
-	TRBV7-6	TRBJ2-7	-	13	CASSLRTTYEQYF	TGTGCCAGCAGCTTAAGGACTACCTACGAGCAGTACTTC
-	TRBV11-2	TRBJ2-5	-	15	CASSWGPNHQETQYF	TGTGCCAGCAGCTGGGGACCTAACCACCAAGAGACCCAGTACTTC
-	TRBV5-4	TRBJ2-7	-	15	CASSLEGRPPYEQYF	TGTGCCAGCAGCTTGGAAGGGCGACCACCCTACGAGCAGTACTTC
-	TRBV6-4	TRBJ2-1	-	13	CASYRTAGNEQFF	TGTGCCAGCTACCGGACTGCCGGCAATGAGCAGTTCTTC